The 13 T cell receptor beta chains below were found in one sample sequenced in a study of Ad26.COV2.S vaccination and SARS-CoV-2 variants. Profiling relied on immunoSEQ multiplex PCR, and the TCRdb table lists in-frame clones only, not all of them. The sample has about 480,000 clones; about 83% are singletons. Treatment given: around 19 received Ad26.COV2.S at low or high dose, single or two shots; a few received placebo; per-sample allocation not given. Vaccine and placebo recipients were sampled on day 63 after the first injection. The sample in question was peripheral blood, obtained in a trial of Ad26.COV2.S vaccine versus placebo. The receptors originated from a person between 18 and 59 years old who received the Ad26.COV2.S COVID-19 vaccine or a placebo.

This rearrangement joins TRBV28 to TRBJ1-5; D might be TRBD1 (6 bases). V gave up 4 bases and J gave up 6 bases, with 7 bases separating them. This CDR3 comprises 12 residues. The germline CDR1 and CDR2 sequences are MDHEN and SYDVKM. CDR3 in DNA: TGTGCCAGCAGTTCAGGGGTTCAGCCCCAGCATTTT. Translated: CASSSGVQPQHF.

In regard to this clone: Additional DNA sequences in this sample encode the identical CDR3. The genes are TRBV9 and TRBJ2-6; D unclear. V was shortened by 0 bases and J by 4 bases, with 5 bases between the two germline ends. In germline, CDR1 is SGDLS, CDR2 YYNGEE. The CDR3 spans 14 residues. CDR3 sequence reads: CASSVGGGANVLTF. CDR3 DNA: TGTGCCAGCAGCGTAGGAGGAGGGGCCAACGTCCTGACTTTC.

This clone has just a few counts. This chain links TRBV6-1 with TRBJ1-1, with a weak D call TRBD1 (5 bases). Germline CDR1 MNHNS, CDR2 SASEGT. The CDR3 spans 18 residues. V was clipped by 3 bases and J by 1 base, with 21 bases between them. CDR3 protein: CASSEPRGLGLKNTEAFF. The CDR3 DNA is TGTGCCAGCAGTGAGCCGAGGGGTTTGGGCCTTAAGAACACTGAAGCTTTCTTT.

This chain links TRBV24-1 with TRBJ1-2, with 7 bases identical to TRBD1. Germline V gene lookup returns CDR1 KGHDR and CDR2 SFDVKD. CDR3 length equals 14 residues. V dropped 3 bases and J dropped 7; count of bases not matched to a gene: 7. The CDR3 region has the DNA TGTGCCACCAGTGATATTCAGGACAGGAGTGGCTACACCTTC. Translating gives CATSDIQDRSGYTF.

This chain connects TRBV15 to TRBJ1-2; 8 bases are a match to TRBD1. J was trimmed by 8 bases and V by 0 bases; bases with no gene match: 11. Per the germline V gene, CDR1 is LNHNV and CDR2 is YYDKDF (reference sequence). The CDR3 is 16 amino acids. CDR3 DNA sequence: TGTGCCACCAGCAGAGACAACTCTGGACAGGGTAAAGGCTACACCTTC. This sequence encodes CATSRDNSGQGKGYTF.

This clone was recorded only once. The chain joins TRBV30 to TRBJ2-3; D gene ambiguous. Trimming took off 4 bases at V and 0 bases at J, with 8 bases between the two ends. Germline values: CDR1 GTSNPN, CDR2 SVGIG (reference sequence). This CDR3 is 13 amino acids long. The CDR3 spells CAWTAVSTDTQYF. CDR3 coding DNA: TGTGCCTGGACGGCGGTTAGCACAGATACGCAGTATTTT.

This clone occurred a few times. Other DNA variants within this sample encode the same CDR3. The rearrangement links TRBV5-6 to TRBJ1-2, with D perhaps TRBD1 (6 bases). The CDR3 has 14 residues. V lost 0 bases, J lost 0 bases, and 6 bases lay in between. The V gene's germline CDR1 is SGHDT and CDR2 YYEEEE. The CDR3 is CASSLGTANYGYTF. Here the CDR3 DNA reads TGTGCCAGCAGCTTGGGGACAGCTAACTATGGCTACACCTTC.

DNA for the CDR3: TGCGCCAGCAGCGAAGACAGGCGTGAAGCTTTCTTT. Protein sequence: CASSEDRREAFF. The rearrangement uses TRBV5-1 and TRBJ1-1, with D possibly being TRBD1 (6 bases). The V end lost 4 bases, the J end lost 7 bases, and 11 bases lay between the germline ends. Germline V gene sequence: CDR1 SGHRS, CDR2 YFSETQ. This CDR3 is built from 12 residues.

The chain links TRBV28 to TRBJ1-1; D unclear. V dropped 5 bases and J dropped 5 bases, with 6 bases sitting between them. The CDR3 spans 11 residues. Germline V gives CDR1 MDHEN, CDR2 SYDVKM. The CDR3 spells CASSTPTEAFF. The CDR3 DNA is TGTGCCAGCAGTACTCCGACTGAAGCTTTCTTT.

This chain joins TRBV3-1 (or the pseudogene TRBV3-2) and TRBJ2-2; D is undetermined. The CDR3 contains 16 residues. The V gene lost 1 base and the J gene lost 7 bases, with 16 bases spanning the gap. Germline CDR1 and CDR2: LGHDT and YNNKEL (reference sequence). The CDR3 protein is CASSQVPVTRFGELFF. The CDR3 coding sequence is TGTGCCAGCAGCCAAGTCCCGGTAACGAGGTTCGGGGAGCTGTTTTTT.

The chain recombines TRBV2 with TRBJ2-7; 11 bases fit TRBD2. The germline CDR1 and CDR2 sequences are SNHLY and FYNNEI. The CDR3 has 13 residues. V trimming: 8 bases; J trimming: 4 bases; junction bases outside the gene matches: 4. CDR3 nucleotides: TGTGCCAGCTCGGGACTAGCGGTATACGAGCAGTACTTC. It codes for CASSGLAVYEQYF.

This clone occurred once. The rearrangement joins TRBV7-6 to TRBJ2-7; 11 nucleotides line up with TRBD2. The germline V gene has CDR1 SGHVS and CDR2 FNYEAQ. CDR3 size: 15 residues. The trim removed 5 bases at V and 4 bases at J, leaving 7 bases unmatched. The DNA of the CDR3 is TGTGCCAGCAGCGCCAGGACTAGCGGGTTTTACGAGCAGTACTTC. Protein: CASSARTSGFYEQYF.

This chain uses TRBV7-6 with TRBJ2-3; 10 nucleotides agree with TRBD2. Germline assignment: CDR1 SGHVS and CDR2 FNYEAQ. There are 16 residues in the CDR3. The trim removed 1 base at V and 7 bases at J, leaving 8 bases unmatched. DNA of the CDR3: TGTGCCAGCAGCTTAGAACCAGCGGGAGGGCGAAATACGCAGTATTTT. This translates into CASSLEPAGGRNTQYF.